The sample holds a few counts of the clone carrying this T cell receptor beta chain. The antigen remains undetermined. The CDR3 consists of 15 residues. V shed 0 bases and J shed 4 bases, with 12 bases lying between them. CDR1 is MGHRA, CDR2 YSYEKL, per germline. Of the isolated RNA, all was reverse transcribed, and so the sequenced material was expressed TCRB transcripts. Using immunoSEQ multiplex PCR, the repertoire was profiled, and TCRdb retains in-frame clones only, with some absent. The sample consists of under 850,000 clones, around an eighth of them appearing once. Sorting gave populations that all exceeded 98% purity. This sample is part of a study of beta chain features in type 1 diabetes. Regarding the study as a whole: PCR could preferentially amplify shorter templates, alike in patients and controls. High-TCR-expressing cells could be over-represented by cDNA sequencing. Shorter TCRB CDR3s, moderately but significantly so, were found in Type 1 diabetes patients in all four CD4+ subsets. Within the patient group, naive, central memory and Treg TCRB repertoires appeared more similar to each other than within healthy donors.

The chain links TRBV4-1 to TRBJ1-2; tentative D call: TRBD1 (5 bases). The sequenced sample was naive CD4+ T cells from blood. The sequence was obtained from a young man with type 1 diabetes. CDR3: CASSQDPRQRYGYTF. CDR3 coding DNA: TGCGCCAGCAGCCAAGATCCTCGACAGCGCTATGGCTACACCTTC.